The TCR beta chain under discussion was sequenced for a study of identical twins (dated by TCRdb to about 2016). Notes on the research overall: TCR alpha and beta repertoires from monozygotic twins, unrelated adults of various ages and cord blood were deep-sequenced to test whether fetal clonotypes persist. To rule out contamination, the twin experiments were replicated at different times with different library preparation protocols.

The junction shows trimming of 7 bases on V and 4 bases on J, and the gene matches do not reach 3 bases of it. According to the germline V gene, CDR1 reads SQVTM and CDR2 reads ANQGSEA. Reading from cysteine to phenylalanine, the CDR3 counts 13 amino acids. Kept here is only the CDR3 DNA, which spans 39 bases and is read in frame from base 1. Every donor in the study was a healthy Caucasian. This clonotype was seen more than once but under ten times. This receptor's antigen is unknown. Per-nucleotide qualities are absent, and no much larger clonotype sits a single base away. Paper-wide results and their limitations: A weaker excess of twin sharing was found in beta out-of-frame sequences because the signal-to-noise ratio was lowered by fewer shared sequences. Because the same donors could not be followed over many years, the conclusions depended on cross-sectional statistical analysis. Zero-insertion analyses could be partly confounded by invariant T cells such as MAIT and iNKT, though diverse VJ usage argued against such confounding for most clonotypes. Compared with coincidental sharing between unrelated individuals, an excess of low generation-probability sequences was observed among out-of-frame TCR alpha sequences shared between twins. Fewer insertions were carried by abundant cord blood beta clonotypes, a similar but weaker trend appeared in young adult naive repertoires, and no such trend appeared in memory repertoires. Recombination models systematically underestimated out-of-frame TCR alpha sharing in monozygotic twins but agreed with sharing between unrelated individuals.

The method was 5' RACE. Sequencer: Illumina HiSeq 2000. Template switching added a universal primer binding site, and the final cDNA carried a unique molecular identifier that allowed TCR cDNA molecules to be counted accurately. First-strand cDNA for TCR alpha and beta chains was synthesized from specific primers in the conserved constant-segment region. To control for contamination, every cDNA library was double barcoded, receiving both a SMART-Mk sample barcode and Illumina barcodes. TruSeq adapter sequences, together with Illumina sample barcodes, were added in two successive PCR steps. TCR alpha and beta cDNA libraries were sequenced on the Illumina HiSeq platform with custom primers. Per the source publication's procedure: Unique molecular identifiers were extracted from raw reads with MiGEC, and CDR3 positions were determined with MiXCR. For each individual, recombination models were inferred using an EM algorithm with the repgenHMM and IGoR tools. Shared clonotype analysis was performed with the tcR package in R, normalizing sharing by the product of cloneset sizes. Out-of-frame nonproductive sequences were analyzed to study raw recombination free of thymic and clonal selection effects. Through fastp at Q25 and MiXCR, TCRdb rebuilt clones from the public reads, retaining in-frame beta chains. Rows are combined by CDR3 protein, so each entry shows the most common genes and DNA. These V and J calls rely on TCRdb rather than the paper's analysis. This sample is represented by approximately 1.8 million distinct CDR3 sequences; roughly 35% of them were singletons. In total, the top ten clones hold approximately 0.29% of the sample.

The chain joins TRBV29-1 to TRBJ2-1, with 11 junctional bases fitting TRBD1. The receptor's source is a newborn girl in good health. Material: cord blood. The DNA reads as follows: TGCAGCGGGAGGGACAGGGGGTACAATGAGCAGTTCTTC. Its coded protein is CSGRDRGYNEQFF.